This T cell receptor beta chain comes out of a study of blood T cell repertoires in COVID-19. Study-wide background: Donors in the United States, Italy and Spain gave samples during acute or convalescent COVID-19. Sources were T cells, B-cell-depleted T cells, or PBMCs; the material itself was cDNA or gDNA.

Original processing notes: Amplification of reference gene primers was used by the study to estimate nucleated cell counts. Some clones are missing from TCRdb's copy, which holds only in-frame ones; the method was immunoSEQ multiplex PCR. For V, J and clone size, that table is used; D and trimming come from the DNA. The data show 100,000 to 150,000 clones, roughly 87% seen once. The material sequenced was peripheral blood. The source is an older man with active or convalescent COVID-19.

The DNA of the CDR3 is TGTGCCAGTAGCATATCCAGCGACAGGGCCTCCATGTCGGGATTCTTT. Translation: CASSISSDRASMSGFF. This chain connects TRBV19 to TRBJ1-1; TRBD1 matches 7 bases. The germline gives CDR1 LNHDA, CDR2 SQIVND (reference sequence). The CDR3 covers 16 residues. The junction had 24 bases not matched to a gene; V was cut back by 6 bases and J by 14 bases.